This TCR beta chain was observed in a study of blood T cells in healthy people across ages. This clonotype was detected only once. A second about 7 to 11 cycle PCR used barcoded and J-beta primers. MiXCR, applied by TCRdb to the 5' RACE reads, yields one record per CDR3 protein. The table records around 1.5 million distinct CDR3 sequences, about 35% of them present only once. Sequenced input: blood. The sequence derives from a woman aged 30 to 39 in good health.

The chain's CDR3 is CASSLRRVENTEAFF. Here the CDR3 DNA reads TGTGCCAGCAGCTTAAGGAGGGTCGAGAACACTGAAGCTTTCTTT. This chain joins TRBV7-3 and TRBJ1-1; unclear D gene. This CDR3 has 15 amino acids. V lost 1 base and J lost 1, with 10 bases in between. Germline V gene sequence: CDR1 SGHTA, CDR2 FQGTGA.